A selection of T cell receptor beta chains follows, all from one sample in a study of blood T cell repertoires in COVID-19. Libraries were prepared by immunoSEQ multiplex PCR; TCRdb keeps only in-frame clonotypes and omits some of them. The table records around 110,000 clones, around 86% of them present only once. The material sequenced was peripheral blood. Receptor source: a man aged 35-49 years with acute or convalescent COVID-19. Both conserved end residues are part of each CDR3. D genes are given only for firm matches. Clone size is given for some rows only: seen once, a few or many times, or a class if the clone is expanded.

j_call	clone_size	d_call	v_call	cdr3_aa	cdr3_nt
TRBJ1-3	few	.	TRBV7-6	CASSLEQSGNTIYF	TGTGCCAGCAGCTTAGAACAGTCTGGAAACACCATATATTTT
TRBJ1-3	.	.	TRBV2	CASSVRLRSGNTIYF	TGTGCCAGCAGTGTACGACTGCGCTCTGGAAACACCATATATTTT
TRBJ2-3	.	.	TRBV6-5	CASNLVIFGTDTQYF	TGTGCCAGCAACTTAGTTATATTCGGCACAGATACGCAGTATTTT
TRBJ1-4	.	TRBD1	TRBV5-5	CASSYGGQGREKLFF	TGTGCCAGCAGCTACGGGGGACAGGGCCGGGAAAAACTGTTTTTT
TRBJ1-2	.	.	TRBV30	CAWTAQSYGYTF	TGTGCCTGGACAGCGCAATCCTATGGCTACACCTTC
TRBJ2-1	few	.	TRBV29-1	CSVDQDREQFF	TGCAGCGTTGACCAAGACAGGGAGCAGTTCTTC
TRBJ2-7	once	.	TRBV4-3	CASSPSSHRAPSEQYF	TGCGCCAGCAGCCCATCTTCCCACAGGGCACCCTCCGAGCAGTACTTC
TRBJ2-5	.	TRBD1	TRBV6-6	CASSVGGLGETQYF	TGTGCCAGCAGCGTAGGGGGCCTCGGGGAGACCCAGTACTTC
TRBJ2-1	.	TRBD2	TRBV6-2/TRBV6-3	CASSPLRLAEYNEQFF	TGTGCCAGCAGTCCCCTAAGACTAGCGGAGTACAATGAGCAGTTCTTC
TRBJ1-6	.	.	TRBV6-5	CASGDIYNSPLHF	TGTGCCAGTGGAGATATTTATAATTCACCCCTCCACTTT
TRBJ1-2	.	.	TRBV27	CASRHRESGYTF	TGTGCCAGCAGACACAGGGAGAGTGGCTACACCTTC
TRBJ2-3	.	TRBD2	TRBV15	CATSRAGGIDTQYF	TGTGCCACCAGCAGAGCGGGAGGGATAGATACGCAGTATTTT
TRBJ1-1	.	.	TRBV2	CASKRDPGRPDTEAFF	TGTGCCAGCAAGCGGGACCCAGGGAGGCCAGACACTGAAGCTTTCTTT
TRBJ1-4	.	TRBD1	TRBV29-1	CSVSGGERPNEKLFF	TGCAGCGTTTCAGGGGGCGAGAGGCCTAATGAAAAACTGTTTTTT
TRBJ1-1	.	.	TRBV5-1	CASSKTEGTEAFF	TGCGCCAGCAGCAAAACAGAGGGCACTGAAGCTTTCTTT
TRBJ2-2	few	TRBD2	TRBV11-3	CASSGTSGGAGELFF	TGTGCCAGCAGCGGGACTAGCGGGGGTGCCGGGGAGCTGTTTTTT
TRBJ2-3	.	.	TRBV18	CASSPLAGAPTDTQYF	TGTGCCAGCTCACCACTGGCGGGGGCACCCACAGATACGCAGTATTTT
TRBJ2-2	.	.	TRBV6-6	CASREGPPPNTGELFF	TGTGCCAGCAGGGAGGGACCGCCTCCGAACACCGGGGAGCTGTTTTTT
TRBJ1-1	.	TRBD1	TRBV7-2	CASSLTQGVSEAFF	TGTGCCAGCAGCTTAACGCAGGGGGTATCTGAAGCTTTCTTT
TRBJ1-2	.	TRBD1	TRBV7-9	CASIPGQINYGYTF	TGTGCCAGCATCCCGGGACAGATTAACTATGGCTACACCTTC
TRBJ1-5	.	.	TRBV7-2	CASSLGGLKPQHF	TGTGCCAGCAGCTTAGGTGGGCTAAAGCCCCAGCATTTT
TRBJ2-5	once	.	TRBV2	CASSRGITFGETQYF	TGTGCCAGCAGCAGAGGGATTACTTTCGGGGAGACCCAGTACTTC
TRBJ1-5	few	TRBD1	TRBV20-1	CSASLRTGGNQPQHF	TGCAGTGCTAGTCTCAGGACAGGGGGGAATCAGCCCCAGCATTTT
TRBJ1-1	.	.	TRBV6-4	CASSIQGQSTEAFF	TGTGCCAGCAGTATACAGGGCCAAAGCACTGAAGCTTTCTTT
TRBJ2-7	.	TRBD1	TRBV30	CAWEQGSYEQYF	TGTGCCTGGGAACAGGGGTCCTACGAGCAGTACTTC
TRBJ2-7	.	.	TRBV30	CAWGQGGEQYF	TGTGCCTGGGGGCAGGGAGGTGAGCAGTACTTC
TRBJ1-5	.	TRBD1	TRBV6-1	CASSERTGVGQPQHF	TGTGCCAGCAGTGAACGGACAGGGGTCGGGCAGCCCCAGCATTTT
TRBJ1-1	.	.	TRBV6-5	CASSYSNGVTEAFF	TGTGCCAGCAGTTACTCGAACGGGGTCACTGAAGCTTTCTTT
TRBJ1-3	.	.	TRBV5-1	CASSSGGADGNTIYF	TGCGCCAGCAGCTCGGGGGGGGCTGATGGAAACACCATATATTTT
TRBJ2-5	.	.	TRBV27	CASSLRGFQETQYF	TGTGCCAGCAGTTTAAGGGGATTCCAAGAGACCCAGTACTTC